Presented here are 29 T cell receptor beta chains from one specimen sequenced in a study of post-analysis software for immune sequencing data. Their antigens are not known. Whole-study findings and limits: Comparison of patients with controls showed a handful of TRBV segments more frequent in patients, TRBV5-6, TRBV5-1 and TRBV20-1 among them.

Unique molecular identifiers featured in each of the TCR beta cDNA libraries. TCRdb ran MiXCR on the PCR reads and lists one entry per CDR3 protein. The sample lists approximately 730,000 distinct CDR3 sequences; just over 45% were seen once. Sequencing input: blood. The receptors originated from a girl between 10 and 17 years old with multiple sclerosis.

This clonotype occurred many times. This rearrangement joins TRBV30 to TRBJ2-3; D possibly corresponds to TRBD2 (5 bases). CDR3 length equals 13 residues. V was shortened by 1 base and J by 4 bases, with 9 bases between the two germline ends. The germline CDR1 and CDR2 sequences are GTSNPN and SVGIG (reference sequence). CDR3 sequence: CAWSGGSPDTQYF. CDR3 sequence (DNA): TGTGCCTGGAGTGGAGGGAGTCCAGATACGCAGTATTTT.

The chain uses TRBV27 and TRBJ2-7; 9 nucleotides align to TRBD2. The CDR3 loop spans 15 amino acids. CDR1 MNHEY and CDR2 SMNVEV come from the germline V gene (reference sequence). V shed 6 bases, J shed 2 bases, and the junction held 8 bases outside the gene matches. The CDR3 loop is CASRRRASGTYEQYF. CDR3 coding DNA: TGTGCCAGCAGGAGAAGGGCTAGCGGGACCTACGAGCAGTACTTC.

This clonotype was found a few times. The DNA for the CDR3 is TGCAGCGTTGAAGATGTCGCAGCTAACTATGGCTACACCTTC. This translates into CSVEDVAANYGYTF. The gene calls are TRBV29-1 and TRBJ1-2; D is unresolved. The V gene lost 0 bases and the J gene lost 0 bases, with 8 bases spanning the gap. The CDR3 covers 14 residues. Germline CDR1 SQVTM, CDR2 ANQGSEA.

The CDR3 protein is CASSLDLADTPWKTQYF. The CDR3 region has the DNA TGCGCCAGCAGCTTGGATCTAGCGGATACCCCCTGGAAGACCCAGTACTTC. J is TRBJ2-7 and V is TRBV5-1; TRBD2 matches at 7 bases. The end of the DNA fits TRBJ2-5 better, so the J call may be wrong. Germline CDR1 reads SGHRS; CDR2 reads YFSETQ. This CDR3 region has 17 residues.

The chain is built from TRBV7-9 and TRBJ2-7; D is unresolved. Germline assignment: CDR1 SEHNR and CDR2 FQNEAQ (reference sequence). Trimming left V 0 bases short and J 2 bases short, with 11 bases between. The CDR3 runs 15 residues. CDR3 in DNA: TGTGCCAGCAGCTTAGCAAGGTTTGGTCCCTACGAGCAGTACTTC. Translation gives CASSLARFGPYEQYF.

The chain recombines TRBV5-1 with TRBJ2-3; D may be TRBD2 (6 bases). The germline V and J ends were trimmed by 2 bases and 6 bases, with 13 bases remaining between them. The CDR3 runs to 14 residues. Germline CDR1 and CDR2: SGHRS and YFSETQ. The CDR3 spells CASSLYGGSDTQYF. CDR3 nucleotide sequence: TGCGCCAGCAGCTTATACGGGGGATCGGATACGCAGTATTTT. The full variable domain, its missing parts supplied by reference TRBV5-1 and TRBJ2-3, is KAGVTQTPRYLIKTRGQQVTLSCSPISGHRSVSWYQQTPGQGLQFLFEYFSETQRNKGNFPGRFSGRQFSNSRSEMNVSTLELGDSALYLCASSLYGGSDTQYFGPGTRLTVL.

About this clonotype: This may stem from a read error, because a much larger clone lies one nucleotide away. CDR3: CASSPGQGPDAQYF. DNA of the CDR3: TGTGCCAGCAGTCCTGGACAGGGACCAGATGCGCAGTATTTT. The chain recombines TRBV12-3 or TRBV12-4 with TRBJ2-3; 8 positions match TRBD1. The CDR3 contains 14 residues.

The chain links TRBV29-1 to TRBJ1-1; D ambiguous. V lost 0 bases and J lost 4, with 12 bases in between. The germline V gene encodes CDR1 SQVTM and CDR2 ANQGSEA. This CDR3 is 14 amino acids long. The CDR3 loop reads CSVEDLTGSTEAFF. DNA for the CDR3: TGCAGCGTTGAAGATCTAACGGGGAGCACTGAAGCTTTCTTT.

The V and J genes are TRBV2 and TRBJ2-3; a weak D match, TRBD2 (6 bases). The CDR3 length is 17 residues. Germline CDR1 is SNHLY and CDR2 is FYNNEI. V was clipped by 2 bases and J by 0 bases, with 15 bases between them. The CDR3 spells CASSESWASASTDTQYF. The CDR3 bases are TGTGCCAGCAGTGAAAGCTGGGCTAGCGCTAGCACAGATACGCAGTATTTT.

V gene TRBV7-3 combines with J gene TRBJ2-3; D is ambiguous. V was shortened by 5 bases and J by 0 bases, with 18 bases between the two germline ends. Germline-derived CDR1 and CDR2 are SGHTA and FQGTGA. The CDR3 loop spans 17 amino acids. The CDR3 DNA is TGTGCCAGCAGCCCAACCTCGGACGGACCGAGCACAGATACGCAGTATTTT. It yields the protein CASSPTSDGPSTDTQYF.

This rearrangement joins TRBV10-3 to TRBJ2-3; 12 bases align to TRBD2. The CDR3 loop spans 15 amino acids. The junction had 2 bases not matched to a gene; V was cut back by 4 bases and J by 3 bases. Germline CDR1 is ENHRY and CDR2 is SYGVKD. CDR3 protein: CAISGTSGTTDTQYF. CDR3 DNA: TGTGCCATCAGTGGGACTAGCGGGACAACAGATACGCAGTATTTT.

The sample holds a few counts of this clonotype. The chain links TRBV6-5 to TRBJ1-1; possible D gene TRBD1, 5 bases. CDR3 length equals 10 residues. The V gene's germline CDR1 is MNHEY and CDR2 SVGAGI. The V gene lost 9 bases and the J gene lost 11 bases, with 13 bases spanning the gap. The CDR3 reads CASYGKGAFF. As DNA, the CDR3 is TGTGCCAGTTATGGAAAGGGGGCTTTCTTT.

This clonotype turned up a few times. The genes are TRBV7-6 and TRBJ2-7; D gene uncertain. CDR3 length equals 11 residues. Germline CDR1 reads SGHVS; CDR2 reads FNYEAQ. Trimming removed 8 bases from V and 4 bases from J, with 9 bases in between. The CDR3 bases are TGTGCCAGCGGACGTTTATACGAGCAGTACTTC. Amino acid sequence: CASGRLYEQYF. The complete variable domain, with remaining parts taken from reference TRBV7-6 and TRBJ2-7, reads GAGVSQSPRYKVTKRGQDVALRCDPISGHVSLYWYRQALGQGPEFLTYFNYEAQQDKSGLPNDRFSAERPEGSISTLTIQRTEQRDSAMYRCASGRLYEQYFGPGTRLTVT.

The genes are TRBV12-3 or TRBV12-4 and TRBJ1-5, with 11 bases fitting TRBD1. V was pared by 6 bases and J by 6 bases, with 4 bases of the junction left unmatched. This CDR3 is built from 14 residues. In DNA form, the CDR3 reads TGTGCCAGCAGCCGGGACAGGGGGAGTCAGCCCCAGCATTTT. It translates to CASSRDRGSQPQHF.

V usage is TRBV7-9 and J usage is TRBJ1-2; the match to TRBD1 covers 8 bases. This CDR3 comprises 12 residues. Germline V lookup: CDR1 SEHNR, CDR2 FQNEAQ (reference sequence). J was trimmed by 8 bases and V by 5 bases; bases with no gene match: 4. The CDR3 sequence is CASSPDREGYTF. For the CDR3, the DNA is TGTGCCAGCAGCCCGGACAGGGAAGGCTACACCTTC.

The chain joins TRBV29-1 to TRBJ2-3; perhaps TRBD2 as D (5 bases). The CDR3 totals 13 residues. The ends were cut back, 1 base at V and 0 bases at J, with 5 bases in the middle. Germline loops: CDR1 SQVTM, CDR2 ANQGSEA. The CDR3 region has the DNA TGCAGCGTTGAAGGGGAGAGCACAGATACGCAGTATTTT. As protein: CSVEGESTDTQYF.

The chain is built from TRBV12-3 or TRBV12-4 and TRBJ2-1; D is unclear. The CDR3 is 13 residues long. V lost 5 bases to trimming and J lost 4 bases, with 9 bases between them. The CDR3 DNA is TGTGCCAGCAGTGTTACACCTTACAATGAGCAGTTCTTC. This translates into CASSVTPYNEQFF.

J is TRBJ1-5 and V is TRBV3-1; TRBD1 is a possible D gene (5 bases). The CDR3 sequence is 15 residues long. CDR1 LGHDT and CDR2 YNNKEL come from the germline V gene (reference sequence). V lost 1 base, J lost 9 bases, and 16 bases lay in between. CDR3 nucleotide sequence: TGTGCCAGCAGCCAAGCAGGACGGGGGTGGGGGCCCCAGCATTTT. This sequence encodes CASSQAGRGWGPQHF. Full variable domain (missing parts from reference TRBV3-1 and TRBJ1-5): DTAVSQTPKYLVTQMGNDKSIKCEQNLGHDTMYWYKQDSKKFLKIMFSYNNKELIINETVPNRFSPKSPDKAHLNLHINSLELGDSAVYFCASSQAGRGWGPQHFGDGTRLSIL.

V usage is TRBV19 and J usage is TRBJ2-1; D may correspond to TRBD1 or TRBD2 (5 bases each). The CDR3 is 13 amino acids. Trimming took 3 bases from V and 4 from J, leaving 7 bases between them. The germline V gene encodes CDR1 LNHDA and CDR2 SQIVND (reference sequence). Here the CDR3 reads CASSMGEYNEQFF. In DNA form, the CDR3 reads TGTGCCAGTAGTATGGGGGAGTACAATGAGCAGTTCTTC.

The chain couples TRBV11-2 to TRBJ2-4; the match to TRBD2 covers 10 bases. The CDR3 totals 15 residues. V trimming: 5 bases; J trimming: 8 bases; junction bases outside the gene matches: 9. Germline V CDR1 and CDR2: SGHAT, FQNNGV. The CDR3 loop is CASSPGGAGGYIQYF. CDR3 DNA: TGTGCCAGCAGCCCGGGGGGAGCGGGAGGGTACATTCAGTACTTC. The whole variable domain, remainder taken from reference TRBV11-2 and TRBJ2-4, is EAGVAQSPRYKIIEKRQSVAFWCNPISGHATLYWYQQILGQGPKLLIQFQNNGVVDDSQLPKDRFSAERLKGVDSTLKIQPAKLEDSAVYLCASSPGGAGGYIQYFGAGTRLSVL.

Only one count was recorded for this clonotype. The chain has TRBV27 and TRBJ2-1; no definite D call. Trimming shortened V by 2 bases and J by 2 bases, and 7 bases separated the two germline ends. CDR1 and CDR2 (germline): MNHEY, SMNVEV (reference sequence). The CDR3 has 14 amino acids. The CDR3 nucleotides read TGTGCCAGCAGTTTAGGGCGCCCCTACAATGAGCAGTTCTTC. It is translated as CASSLGRPYNEQFF.

This clonotype has only a few counts. This rearrangement joins TRBV6-2 or TRBV6-3 to TRBJ2-6; the D is unclear. Germline V lookup: CDR1 MNHEY, CDR2 SVGEGT. CDR3 length: 18 amino acids. V dropped 3 bases and J dropped 0 bases, with 15 bases sitting between them. The CDR3 DNA sequence: TGTGCCAGCAGTTATCGAACAGCCGCCTTCTCTGGGGCCAACGTCCTGACTTTC. Protein product: CASSYRTAAFSGANVLTF.

The chain recombines TRBV4-1 with TRBJ1-2, with D unresolved. The germline V and J ends were trimmed by 0 bases and 2 bases, with 10 bases remaining between them. CDR3 length equals 15 residues. The germline CDR1 and CDR2 sequences are MGHRA and YSYEKL. The CDR3 reads CASSQEPGFNYGYTF. The DNA for the CDR3 is TGCGCCAGCAGCCAAGAGCCGGGATTCAACTATGGCTACACCTTC.

This clonotype has only a few counts. The chain has TRBV4-3 and TRBJ1-2, with 8 bases that match TRBD1. V was pared by 0 bases and J by 8 bases, with 8 bases of the junction left unmatched. This CDR3 spans 15 amino acids. Germline-derived CDR1 and CDR2 are LGHNA and YSLEER. The CDR3 nucleotides are TGCGCCAGCAGCCAAGAGGTGGACAGGGTAGGAGGCTACACCTTC. It is translated as CASSQEVDRVGGYTF.

This clonotype was detected only once. The V call is TRBV7-9, the J call TRBJ2-5; TRBD2 matches at 12 bases. Gene TRBJ2-7 matches the end of the DNA better, so the J call may be wrong. The germline V gene has CDR1 SEHNR and CDR2 FQNEAQ (reference sequence). This CDR3 region has 16 residues. CDR3 sequence (DNA): TGTGCCAGCAGCCGAAGGACTAGCGGGAAAACCTACGAGCAGTACTTC. Translated, it gives CASSRRTSGKTYEQYF.

This clonotype was seen a few times. The CDR3 loop reads CATSRPEGQGFSWQYF. CDR3 in DNA: TGTGCCACCAGCAGACCTGAGGGACAGGGATTTTCTTGGCAGTACTTC. This sequence joins TRBV15 and TRBJ2-7; 9 positions match TRBD1. The germline V gene has CDR1 LNHNV and CDR2 YYDKDF (reference sequence). V lost 2 bases to trimming and J lost 9 bases; unmatched junction nucleotides: 14. CDR3 length: 16 residues.

This clonotype was counted ten times or more. The chain is built from TRBV6-6 and TRBJ2-7; 7 nucleotides line up with TRBD2. Germline V gene sequence: CDR1 MNHNY, CDR2 SVGAGI (reference sequence). V was pared by 9 bases and J by 0 bases, with 8 bases of the junction left unmatched. The CDR3 covers 14 residues. The CDR3 reads CASRAGMSSYEQYF. As DNA, the CDR3 is TGTGCCAGTAGAGCGGGAATGAGCTCCTACGAGCAGTACTTC.

The chain joins TRBV11-3 to TRBJ2-2; 12 bases match TRBD2. The V and J ends lost 1 base and 4 bases, in that order; junction bases with no gene match: 4. Per germline, CDR1 SGHNT and CDR2 YENEEA. This CDR3 is built from 17 residues. The CDR3 loop is CASSLGLAGERTGELFF. The CDR3 DNA sequence: TGTGCCAGCAGCTTAGGACTAGCGGGAGAGCGCACCGGGGAGCTGTTTTTT. The complete variable domain, with remaining parts taken from reference TRBV11-3 and TRBJ2-2, reads EAGVVQSPRYKIIEKKQPVAFWCNPISGHNTLYWYLQNLGQGPELLIRYENEEAVDDSQLPKDRFSAERLKGVDSTLKIQPAELGDSAVYLCASSLGLAGERTGELFFGEGSRLTVL.

The rearrangement uses TRBV12-3 or TRBV12-4 and TRBJ1-2, with D hard to call. V was trimmed by 1 base and J by 8 bases, leaving 11 bases between them. The CDR3 is made up of 13 amino acids. DNA for the CDR3: TGTGCCAGCAGTTTAGGGCAGGTGGGAGGCTACACCTTC. Amino acids: CASSLGQVGGYTF.